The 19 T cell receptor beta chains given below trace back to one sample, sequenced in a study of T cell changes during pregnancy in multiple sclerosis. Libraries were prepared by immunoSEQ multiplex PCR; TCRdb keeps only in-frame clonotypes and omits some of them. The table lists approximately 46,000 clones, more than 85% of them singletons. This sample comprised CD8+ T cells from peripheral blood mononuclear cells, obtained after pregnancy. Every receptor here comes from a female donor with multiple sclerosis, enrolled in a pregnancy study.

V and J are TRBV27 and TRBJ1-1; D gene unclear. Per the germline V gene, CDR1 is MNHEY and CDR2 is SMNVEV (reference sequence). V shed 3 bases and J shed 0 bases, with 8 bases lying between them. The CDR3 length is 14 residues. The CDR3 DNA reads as TGTGCCAGCAGTTTGGCAGCGATGAACACTGAAGCTTTCTTT. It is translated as CASSLAAMNTEAFF.

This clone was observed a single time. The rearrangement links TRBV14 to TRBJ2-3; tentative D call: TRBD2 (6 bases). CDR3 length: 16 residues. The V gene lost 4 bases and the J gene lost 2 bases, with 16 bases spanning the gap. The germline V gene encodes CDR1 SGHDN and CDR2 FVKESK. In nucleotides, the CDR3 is TGTGCCAGCAGCCCGGACGGGGGTTGGAACACAGATACGCAGTATTTT. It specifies CASSPDGGWNTDTQYF.

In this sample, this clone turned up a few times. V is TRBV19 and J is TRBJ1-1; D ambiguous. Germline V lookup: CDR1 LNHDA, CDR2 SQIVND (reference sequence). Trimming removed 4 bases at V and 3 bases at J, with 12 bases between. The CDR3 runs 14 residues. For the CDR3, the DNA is TGTGCCAGTAGTACGCTGCGGCCAGACACTGAAGCTTTCTTT. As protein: CASSTLRPDTEAFF.

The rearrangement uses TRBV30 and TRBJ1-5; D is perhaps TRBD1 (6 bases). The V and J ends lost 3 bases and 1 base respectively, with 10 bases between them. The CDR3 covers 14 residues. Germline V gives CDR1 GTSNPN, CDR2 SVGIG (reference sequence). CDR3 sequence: CAWRGRGSNQPQHF. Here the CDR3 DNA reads TGTGCCTGGAGGGGCAGGGGAAGCAATCAGCCCCAGCATTTT.

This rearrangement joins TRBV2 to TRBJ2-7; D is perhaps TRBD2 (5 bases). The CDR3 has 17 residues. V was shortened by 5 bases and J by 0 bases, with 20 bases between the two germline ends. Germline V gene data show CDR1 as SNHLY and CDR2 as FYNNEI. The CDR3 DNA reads TGTGCCAGCAGTCTTCTAGCCATACTCCCTACCTCCTACGAGCAGTACTTC. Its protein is CASSLLAILPTSYEQYF.

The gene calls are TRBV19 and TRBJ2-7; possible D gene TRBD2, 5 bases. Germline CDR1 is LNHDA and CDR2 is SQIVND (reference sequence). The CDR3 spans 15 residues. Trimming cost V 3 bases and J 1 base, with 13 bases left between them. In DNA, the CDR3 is TGTGCCAGTAGTATTTCGTCTAGCTCATCCTACGAGCAGTACTTC. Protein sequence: CASSISSSSSYEQYF.

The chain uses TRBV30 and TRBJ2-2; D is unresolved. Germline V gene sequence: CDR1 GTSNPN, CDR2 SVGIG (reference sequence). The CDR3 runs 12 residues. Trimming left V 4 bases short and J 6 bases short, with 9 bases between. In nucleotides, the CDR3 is TGTGCCTGGACCGGGTTAGCCGGGGAGCTGTTTTTT. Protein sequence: CAWTGLAGELFF.

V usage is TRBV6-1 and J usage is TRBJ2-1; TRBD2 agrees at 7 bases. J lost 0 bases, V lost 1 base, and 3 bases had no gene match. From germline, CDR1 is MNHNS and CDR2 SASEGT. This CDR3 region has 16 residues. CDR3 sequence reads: CASSEERGSSYNEQFF. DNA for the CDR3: TGTGCCAGCAGTGAAGAGCGGGGCAGCTCCTACAATGAGCAGTTCTTC.

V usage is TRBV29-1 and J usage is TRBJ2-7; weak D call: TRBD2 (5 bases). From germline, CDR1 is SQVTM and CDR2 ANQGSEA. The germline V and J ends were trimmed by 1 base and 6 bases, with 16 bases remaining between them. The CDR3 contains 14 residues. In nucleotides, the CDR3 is TGCAGCGTTGAAGGTGGGGTGGGCCGGGGCGAGCAGTACTTC. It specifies CSVEGGVGRGEQYF.

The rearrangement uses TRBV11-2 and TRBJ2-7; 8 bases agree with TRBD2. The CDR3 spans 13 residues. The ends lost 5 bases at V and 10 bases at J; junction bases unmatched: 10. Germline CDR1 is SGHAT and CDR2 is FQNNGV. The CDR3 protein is CASSPLGLAGQYF. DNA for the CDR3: TGTGCCAGCAGCCCCTTGGGGCTAGCGGGCCAGTACTTC.

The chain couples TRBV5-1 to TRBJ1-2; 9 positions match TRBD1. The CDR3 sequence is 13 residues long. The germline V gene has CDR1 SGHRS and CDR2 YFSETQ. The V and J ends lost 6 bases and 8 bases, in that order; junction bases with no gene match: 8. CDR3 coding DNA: TGCGCCAGCACCGGACAGGGGCGAGTAGGCTACACCTTC. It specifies CASTGQGRVGYTF.

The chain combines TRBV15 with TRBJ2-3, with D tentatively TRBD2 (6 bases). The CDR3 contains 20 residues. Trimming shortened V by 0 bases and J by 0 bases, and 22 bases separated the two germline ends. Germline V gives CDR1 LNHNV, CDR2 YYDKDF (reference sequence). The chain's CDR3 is CATSRDWGGWRGPSTDTQYF. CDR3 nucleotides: TGTGCCACCAGCAGAGATTGGGGTGGGTGGCGGGGCCCTAGCACAGATACGCAGTATTTT.

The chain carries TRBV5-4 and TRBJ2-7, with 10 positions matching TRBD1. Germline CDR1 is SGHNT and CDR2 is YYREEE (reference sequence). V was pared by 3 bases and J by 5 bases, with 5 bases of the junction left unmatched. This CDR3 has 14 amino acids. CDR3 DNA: TGTGCCAGCAGCTCGGGACAGGGGTTCGACGAGCAGTACTTC. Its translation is CASSSGQGFDEQYF.

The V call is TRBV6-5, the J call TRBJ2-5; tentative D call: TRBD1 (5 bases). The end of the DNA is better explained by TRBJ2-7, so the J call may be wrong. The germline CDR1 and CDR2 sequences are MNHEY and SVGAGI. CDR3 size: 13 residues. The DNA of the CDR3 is TGTGCCAGCAGTTACTCGACAGAGTACGAGCAGTACTTC. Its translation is CASSYSTEYEQYF.

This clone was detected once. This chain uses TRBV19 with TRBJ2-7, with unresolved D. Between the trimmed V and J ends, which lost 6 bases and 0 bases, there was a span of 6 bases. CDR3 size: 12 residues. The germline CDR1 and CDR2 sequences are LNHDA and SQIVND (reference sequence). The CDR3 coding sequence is TGTGCCAGTAGCGGTGACTCCTACGAGCAGTACTTC. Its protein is CASSGDSYEQYF. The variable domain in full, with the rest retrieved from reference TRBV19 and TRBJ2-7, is DGGITQSPKYLFRKEGQNVTLSCEQNLNHDAMYWYRQDPGQGLRLIYYSQIVNDFQKGDIAEGYSVSREKKESFPLTVTSAQKNPTAFYLCASSGDSYEQYFGPGTRLTVT.

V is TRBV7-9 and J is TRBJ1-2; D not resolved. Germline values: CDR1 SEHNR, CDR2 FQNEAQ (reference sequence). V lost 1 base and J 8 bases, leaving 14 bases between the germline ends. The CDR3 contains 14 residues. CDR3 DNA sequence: TGTGCCAGCAGCTTAGGGTCCAGTCCGGGAGGCTACACCTTC. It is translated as CASSLGSSPGGYTF.

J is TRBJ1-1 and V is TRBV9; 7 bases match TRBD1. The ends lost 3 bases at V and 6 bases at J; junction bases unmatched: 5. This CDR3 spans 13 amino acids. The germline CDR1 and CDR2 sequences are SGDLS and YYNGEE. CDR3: CASSANRGAEAFF. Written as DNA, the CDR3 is TGTGCCAGCAGCGCGAACAGGGGCGCTGAAGCTTTCTTT.

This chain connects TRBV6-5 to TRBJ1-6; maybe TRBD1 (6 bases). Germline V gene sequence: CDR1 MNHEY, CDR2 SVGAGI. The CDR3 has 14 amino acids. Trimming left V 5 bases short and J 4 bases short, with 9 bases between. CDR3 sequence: CASSADRYNSPLHF. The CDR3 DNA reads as TGTGCCAGCAGTGCCGACAGGTATAATTCACCCCTCCACTTT.

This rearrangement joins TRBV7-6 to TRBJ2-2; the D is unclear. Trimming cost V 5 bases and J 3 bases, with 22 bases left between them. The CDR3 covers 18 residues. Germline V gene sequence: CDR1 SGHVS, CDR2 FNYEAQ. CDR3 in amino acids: CASSPFLNPASDTGELFF. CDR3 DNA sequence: TGTGCCAGCAGCCCCTTCCTGAACCCTGCCTCGGACACCGGGGAGCTGTTTTTT. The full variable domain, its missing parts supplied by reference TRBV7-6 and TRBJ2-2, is GAGVSQSPRYKVTKRGQDVALRCDPISGHVSLYWYRQALGQGPEFLTYFNYEAQQDKSGLPNDRFSAERPEGSISTLTIQRTEQRDSAMYRCASSPFLNPASDTGELFFGEGSRLTVL.